Below, 5 T cell receptor beta chains from the same sample are listed, as sequenced in a study of blood T cell repertoires in COVID-19. The method was immunoSEQ multiplex PCR; TCRdb's version includes in-frame clones alone and lacks a portion of them. The profile shows 99,000 or so clones, about 87% of them singletons. Material: peripheral blood. The receptors derive from a man aged 50 or older with acute or convalescent COVID-19.

V gene TRBV5-4 combines with J gene TRBJ2-3; the D gene is possibly TRBD2 (6 bases). Germline CDR1 SGHNT, CDR2 YYREEE (reference sequence). With 1 base removed from V and 2 bases from J, the gap between germline ends came to 14 bases. This CDR3 is built from 16 residues. CDR3 sequence: CASSLRASASTDTQYF. CDR3 coding DNA: TGTGCCAGCAGCTTGAGAGCTAGCGCCTCCACAGATACGCAGTATTTT.

The chain employs TRBV7-8 and TRBJ2-5; D remains ambiguous. Germline CDR1 is SGHVS and CDR2 is FQNEAQ. The CDR3 is made up of 16 amino acids. The ends were cut back, 2 bases at V and 5 bases at J, with 18 bases in the middle. CDR3 protein: CASSLIDTQKVETQYF. The CDR3 DNA is TGTGCCAGCAGCTTAATTGACACCCAGAAAGTGGAGACCCAGTACTTC.

This chain connects TRBV28 to TRBJ2-3; D ambiguous. The CDR3 contains 15 residues. From germline, CDR1 is MDHEN and CDR2 SYDVKM. Trimming shortened V by 6 bases and J by 2 bases, and 15 bases separated the two germline ends. In DNA form, the CDR3 reads TGTGCCAGCAGCTCAGGTGGTGTCGACACAGATACGCAGTATTTT. This codes for CASSSGGVDTDTQYF.

This clone came up a few times. CDR3 protein: CATSRSGPRAGELFF. CDR3 nucleotide sequence: TGTGCCACCAGCAGATCAGGGCCCAGGGCCGGGGAGCTGTTTTTT. This chain connects TRBV15 to TRBJ2-2; the D gene is possibly TRBD1 (5 bases). V gave up 2 bases and J gave up 6 bases, with 13 bases separating them. CDR3 length equals 15 residues. The V gene's germline CDR1 is LNHNV and CDR2 YYDKDF (reference sequence).

The chain employs TRBV23-1 and TRBJ1-6; no clear D. TRBV23-1 belongs to the ORF category, with a function that is uncertain. The CDR3 consists of 15 residues. Trimming took 2 bases from V and 5 from J, leaving 10 bases between them. The CDR3 sequence: CASSQTSGNNSPLHF. The CDR3 region has the DNA TGCGCCAGCAGTCAAACTAGTGGGAATAATTCACCCCTCCACTTT.